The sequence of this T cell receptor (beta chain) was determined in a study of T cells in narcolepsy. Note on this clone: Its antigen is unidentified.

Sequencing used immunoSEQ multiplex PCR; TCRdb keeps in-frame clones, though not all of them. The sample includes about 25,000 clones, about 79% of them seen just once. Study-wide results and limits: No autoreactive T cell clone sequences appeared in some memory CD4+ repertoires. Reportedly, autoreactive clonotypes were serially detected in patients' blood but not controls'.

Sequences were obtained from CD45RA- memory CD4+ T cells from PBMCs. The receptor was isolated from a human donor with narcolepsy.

The CDR3 is CASSPRYHTDTQYF. The CDR3 DNA sequence: TGCGCCAGCAGCCCCAGATACCACACAGATACGCAGTATTTT. The V and J genes are TRBV5-1 and TRBJ2-3, with unresolved D. V was trimmed by 4 bases and J by 2 bases, leaving 11 bases between them. CDR3 length equals 14 residues. CDR1 and CDR2 from the germline V gene are SGHRS and YFSETQ.